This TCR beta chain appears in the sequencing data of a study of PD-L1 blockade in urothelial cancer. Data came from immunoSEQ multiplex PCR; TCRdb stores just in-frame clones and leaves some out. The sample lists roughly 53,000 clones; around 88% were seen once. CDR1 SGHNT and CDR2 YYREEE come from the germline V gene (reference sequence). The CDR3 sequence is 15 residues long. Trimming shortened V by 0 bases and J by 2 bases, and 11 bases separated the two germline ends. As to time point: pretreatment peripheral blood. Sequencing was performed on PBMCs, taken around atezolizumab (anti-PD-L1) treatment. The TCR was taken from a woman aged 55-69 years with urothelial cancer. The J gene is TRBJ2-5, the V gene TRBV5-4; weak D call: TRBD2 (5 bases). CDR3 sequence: CASSLAGGSQETQYF. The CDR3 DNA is TGTGCCAGCAGCTTGGCCGGAGGATCTCAAGAGACCCAGTACTTC.